The rows below give T cell receptor beta chains drawn from one sample of a study of blood T cell repertoires in COVID-19. Some clones are missing from TCRdb's copy, which holds only in-frame ones; the method was immunoSEQ multiplex PCR. The table has some 210,000 clones, about 83% seen once; the top ten hold approximately 8%. Sequencing used peripheral blood. The receptors here all came from a woman between 45 and 65 years old with active or convalescent COVID-19. Both conserved end residues are part of each CDR3. A D gene is named only where the DNA matches it firmly. Rows give clone size only sometimes, using once, few, many, or a class for an expanded clone.

TRBD2 | TRBJ2-1 | TRBV11-3 | - | CASSSRPSGRFEQFF | TGTGCCAGCAGCTCAAGGCCTAGCGGGAGATTTGAGCAGTTCTTC
TRBD2 | TRBJ2-2 | TRBV13 | - | CASSVSGANTGELFF | TGTGCCAGCAGCGTGAGCGGGGCGAACACCGGGGAGCTGTTTTTT
- | TRBJ2-3 | TRBV21-1 | - | CASSKENSTGRRKTDTQYF | TGTGCCAGCAGCAAAGAGAACTCAACAGGGCGCCGTAAGACAGATACGCAGTATTTT
- | TRBJ1-1 | TRBV14 | - | CASSPRTEKNTEAFF | TGTGCCAGCAGCCCCAGGACAGAGAAGAACACTGAAGCTTTCTTT
- | TRBJ2-7 | TRBV21-1 | few | CASSKTADRVEEQYF | TGTGCCAGCAGCAAAACGGCGGACAGGGTCGAGGAGCAGTACTTC
TRBD1 | TRBJ1-5 | TRBV7-2 | once | CASSLDPRGSQHF | TGTGCCAGCAGCTTAGACCCCAGGGGGTCCCAGCATTTT
- | TRBJ2-1 | TRBV3-1/TRBV3-2 | - | CASSQAVPTPKYNEQFF | TGTGCCAGCAGCCAAGCGGTCCCGACACCGAAGTACAATGAGCAGTTCTTC
- | TRBJ1-5 | TRBV9 | - | CASNSGPGQPQHF | TGTGCCAGCAACAGTGGCCCCGGTCAGCCCCAGCATTTT
TRBD2 | TRBJ2-5 | TRBV10-2 | - | CASSWASGGYGKTQYF | TGCGCCAGCAGTTGGGCTAGCGGGGGGTATGGTAAGACCCAGTACTTC
- | TRBJ2-5 | TRBV5-1 | - | CASSRGVPQETQYF | TGCGCCAGCAGCCGCGGGGTCCCTCAAGAGACCCAGTACTTC
- | TRBJ1-1 | TRBV29-1 | - | CSVHGLMNTEAFF | TGCAGCGTTCATGGACTGATGAACACTGAAGCTTTCTTT
- | TRBJ2-3 | TRBV10-2 | - | CASSHPQTDTQYF | TGCGCCAGCAGTCACCCACAGACAGATACGCAGTATTTT
- | TRBJ2-3 | TRBV9 | - | CASSATIIGDTQYF | TGTGCCAGCTCCGCGACTATCATAGGAGATACGCAGTATTTT
TRBD1 | TRBJ2-1 | TRBV2 | - | CASSLRDRNNEQFF | TGTGCCAGCAGCCTCCGGGACAGGAACAATGAGCAGTTCTTC
- | TRBJ2-1 | TRBV14 | - | CASSRDYHNEQFF | TGTGCCAGCAGCCGCGACTACCACAATGAGCAGTTCTTC
- | TRBJ1-4 | TRBV12-3/TRBV12-4 | - | CASSSWDIGKLFF | TGTGCCAGCAGTTCGTGGGACATCGGAAAACTGTTTTTT
- | TRBJ1-1 | TRBV28 | once | CASSARGTEAFF | TGTGCCAGCAGCGCACGGGGGACTGAAGCTTTCTTT
- | TRBJ1-1 | TRBV5-1 | - | CASSLYAGGTQAFF | TGCGCCAGCAGCTTGTACGCAGGCGGGACCCAAGCTTTCTTT
TRBD2 | TRBJ2-1 | TRBV24-1 | - | CATSDLSSTPGGSYNEQFF | TGTGCCACCAGTGATTTGTCCTCGACACCCGGGGGGTCCTACAATGAGCAGTTCTTC
- | TRBJ1-1 | TRBV19 | - | CASSIRGSGNTEAFF | TGTGCCAGTAGTATTCGAGGGTCGGGGAACACTGAAGCTTTCTTT
- | TRBJ1-4 | TRBV20-1 | - | CSAIQAEKLFF | TGCAGTGCTATTCAGGCTGAAAAACTGTTTTTT
- | TRBJ2-7 | TRBV19 | - | CASSMSPGRLYEQYF | TGTGCCAGTAGTATGTCCCCCGGCAGACTCTACGAGCAGTACTTC
- | TRBJ1-1 | TRBV27 | - | CASSFPGQTEAFF | TGTGCCAGCAGTTTCCCAGGACAAACCGAAGCTTTCTTT
TRBD2 | TRBJ2-5 | TRBV4-1 | - | CASSQRLAGGIQETQYF | TGCGCCAGCAGCCAAAGGCTAGCGGGGGGCATTCAAGAGACCCAGTACTTC
- | TRBJ2-7 | TRBV7-9 | - | CASSGENYEQYF | TGTGCCAGCAGTGGGGAGAACTACGAGCAGTACTTC
- | TRBJ2-3 | TRBV10-1 | - | CASSAYSGTDTQYF | TGCGCCAGCAGCGCCTATAGCGGCACAGATACGCAGTATTTT
TRBD1 | TRBJ2-1 | TRBV25-1 | - | CASSEDRGSYNEQFF | TGTGCCAGCAGTGAGGACAGGGGGTCCTACAATGAGCAGTTCTTC
- | TRBJ1-1 | TRBV7-9 | few | CASSLISRSNTEAFF | TGTGCCAGCAGCTTAATCTCCAGGTCGAACACTGAAGCTTTCTTT
- | TRBJ1-3 | TRBV30 | - | CAWSVRRGSGNTIYF | TGTGCCTGGAGTGTACGCAGGGGATCTGGAAACACCATATATTTT
- | TRBJ1-1 | TRBV25-1 | - | CASRREQSGTEAFF | TGTGCCAGCAGGAGGGAACAGTCGGGCACTGAAGCTTTCTTT
- | TRBJ1-1 | TRBV18 | - | CASSREAGTRDTEAFF | TGTGCCAGCTCACGGGAGGCGGGGACTAGGGACACTGAAGCTTTCTTT
- | TRBJ2-1 | TRBV15 | - | CATSRDRAGYMFF | TGTGCCACCAGCAGAGATCGAGCAGGGTATATGTTCTTC
TRBD2 | TRBJ2-3 | TRBV10-2 | - | CASQVRDYGEGADTQYF | TGCGCCAGCCAGGTTCGGGACTACGGAGAAGGGGCAGATACGCAGTATTTT
- | TRBJ1-5 | TRBV5-1 | - | CASSRIGGAGQPQHF | TGCGCCAGCAGCCGAATAGGGGGGGCCGGGCAGCCCCAGCATTTT
- | TRBJ1-2 | TRBV5-1 | - | CASSQDTTYGYTF | TGCGCCAGCAGCCAAGACACAACCTATGGCTACACCTTC
- | TRBJ2-5 | TRBV28 | - | CASNHLAGGGKETQYF | TGTGCCAGCAACCATCTTGCCGGGGGAGGAAAAGAGACCCAGTACTTC
TRBD2 | TRBJ2-2 | TRBV9 | - | CASSVLAGGRTGELFF | TGTGCCAGCAGCGTTCTAGCGGGAGGACGCACCGGGGAGCTGTTTTTT
- | TRBJ2-3 | TRBV6-5 | - | CASTRRQSFTDTQYF | TGTGCCAGCACGAGGAGACAGTCCTTCACAGATACGCAGTATTTT
- | TRBJ1-6 | TRBV5-1 | - | CASSLAGLLRGLTGSYNSPLHF | TGCGCCAGCAGCTTGGCAGGGCTTCTCAGGGGCCTAACCGGCTCCTATAATTCACCCCTCCACTTT
- | TRBJ1-1 | TRBV19 | - | CASSIMQGKGMNTEAFF | TGTGCCAGTAGTATTATGCAGGGGAAGGGGATGAACACTGAAGCTTTCTTT
- | TRBJ2-5 | TRBV6-1 | few | CASSEWNRAAQETQYF | TGTGCCAGCAGTGAATGGAACAGGGCGGCCCAAGAGACCCAGTACTTC
TRBD1 | TRBJ1-2 | TRBV24-1 | - | CATSDPAGTGYGYTF | TGTGCCACCAGTGATCCCGCCGGGACAGGCTATGGCTACACCTTC